The clone carrying this T cell receptor beta chain was seen more than once but under ten times. The CDR3 length is 15 residues. Germline V lookup: CDR1 WNHNN, CDR2 SYGVQD (reference sequence). Trimming pared 5 bases from V and 2 bases from J, leaving 14 bases between. Libraries were prepared by immunoSEQ multiplex PCR; TCRdb keeps only in-frame clonotypes and omits some of them. The sample consists of over 50,000 clones, roughly 86% of them appearing once. These data originate in a study of blood T cell repertoires in COVID-19. Study at large: The origin of the acute and convalescent COVID-19 samples was the United States, Italy and Spain.

V is TRBV10-1 and J is TRBJ2-3; the D gene is possibly TRBD2 (7 bases). Input material: peripheral blood. This clonotype was sampled from a man in his fifties or sixties with acute or convalescent COVID-19. CDR3 protein: CASSTGGHTTDTQYF. In nucleotides, the CDR3 is TGCGCCAGCAGTACGGGGGGCCACACCACAGATACGCAGTATTTT.